Below are 12 T cell receptor beta chains sequenced from a single sample in a study of PD-L1 blockade in urothelial cancer. Method: immunoSEQ multiplex PCR; TCRdb's copy keeps in-frame clones and lacks some. The sample consists of about 100,000 clones, 91% of them appearing once. Material: PBMCs, obtained around atezolizumab (anti-PD-L1) treatment. The receptors come from a woman of 80 years or more with urothelial cancer.

The J gene is TRBJ1-4, the V gene TRBV6-5; TRBD1 matches at 9 bases. Trimming at V came to 6 bases and at J to 6 bases, leaving 8 bases not matched to a gene. Germline V lookup: CDR1 MNHEY, CDR2 SVGAGI. This CDR3 has 15 residues. The CDR3 region has the DNA TGTGCCAGCAGAACAACAGGGGGCGCGTATGAAAAACTGTTTTTT. Its translation: CASRTTGGAYEKLFF.

The rearrangement uses TRBV5-8 and TRBJ1-2, with 7 bases that match TRBD1. CDR1 and CDR2 (germline): SGHTS, YDEGEE. V gave up 4 bases and J gave up 5 bases; unmatched junction bases: 8. The CDR3 runs to 14 residues. The DNA for the CDR3 is TGTGCCAGCAGCCGGGGACAGCGTGAATATGGCTACACCTTC. Translated: CASSRGQREYGYTF.

The J gene is TRBJ2-2, the V gene TRBV7-8, with 10 bases identical to TRBD2. CDR3 length: 19 residues. Germline V CDR1 and CDR2: SGHVS, FQNEAQ. V trimming: 3 bases; J trimming: 4 bases; junction bases outside the gene matches: 14. The CDR3 reads CASSFRTSGTNRGTGELFF. The CDR3 DNA is TGTGCCAGCAGCTTTAGAACTAGCGGGACCAATCGGGGCACCGGGGAGCTGTTTTTT.

J is TRBJ2-1 and V is TRBV7-9; D might be TRBD2 (5 bases). The CDR3 covers 15 residues. The germline V and J ends were trimmed by 3 bases and 5 bases, with 14 bases remaining between them. CDR1 is SEHNR and CDR2 is FQNEAQ in the germline V gene (reference sequence). The CDR3 nucleotides read TGTGCCAGCAGCTTCACGGGAAGTATCAACAATGAGCAGTTCTTC. Translation gives CASSFTGSINNEQFF.

Details on this clone: A read error may account for a junction end that differs from germline. V and J are TRBV4-2 and TRBJ2-7; 12 nucleotides line up with TRBD2. The CDR3 contains 14 residues. CDR1 LGHNA and CDR2 YNFKEQ come from the germline V gene. In DNA form, the CDR3 reads TGTGCCAGCAGCCAAGATCCGGGAGGACTAGCGGGAAACTTC. Amino acids: CASSQDPGGLAGNF.

The rearrangement links TRBV11-2 to TRBJ2-5; 7 bases fit TRBD2. CDR1 SGHAT and CDR2 FQNNGV come from the germline V gene. The trim removed 1 base at V and 4 bases at J, leaving 0 bases unmatched. This CDR3 spans 13 amino acids. Written as DNA, the CDR3 is TGTGCCAGCAGCTTAGGGGGGGGAGAGACCCAGTACTTC. Protein: CASSLGGGETQYF.

V and J are TRBV4-2 and TRBJ1-4; 8 bases are shared with TRBD1. CDR1 is LGHNA, CDR2 YNFKEQ, per germline. This CDR3 has 14 residues. V was pared by 5 bases and J by 5 bases, with 4 bases of the junction left unmatched. The CDR3 nucleotides read TGTGCCAGCAGCACACGACAGGGGAATGAAAAACTGTTTTTT. It encodes CASSTRQGNEKLFF.

This clone was detected only once. This rearrangement joins TRBV29-1 to TRBJ2-7; tentatively, D is TRBD1 (6 bases). Trimming shortened V by 0 bases and J by 2 bases, and 8 bases separated the two germline ends. From germline, CDR1 is SQVTM and CDR2 ANQGSEA. The CDR3 consists of 13 residues. CDR3 sequence reads: CSVEDRGTYEQYF. CDR3 sequence (DNA): TGCAGCGTTGAAGACAGGGGCACCTACGAGCAGTACTTC.

The V call is TRBV1, the J call TRBJ2-3; the DNA was not used to check the table's D call, TRBD2. TRBV1 is reported as a pseudogene. The CDR3 loop spans 15 amino acids. CDR3 in DNA: TGCACCAGCAGCCAAGACCGGCGGGAGGCAGATACGCAGTATTTT. It codes for CTSSQDRREADTQYF.

V and J are TRBV2 and TRBJ1-5; D possibly corresponds to TRBD1 (5 bases). Germline assignment: CDR1 SNHLY and CDR2 FYNNEI. V dropped 6 bases and J dropped 6 bases, with 15 bases sitting between them. The CDR3 has 14 residues. Written as DNA, the CDR3 is TGTGCCAGCAGAGGAACACAGGTTCTTCAGCCCCAGCATTTT. Translating gives CASRGTQVLQPQHF.

The rearrangement joins TRBV28 to TRBJ2-7, with D possibly matching TRBD1 (5 bases). V gave up 4 bases and J gave up 5 bases, with 21 bases separating them. The germline V gene encodes CDR1 MDHEN and CDR2 SYDVKM. The CDR3 length is 16 residues. In DNA, the CDR3 is TGTGCCAGCAGTTCCCCAGGGAATCCCGCTTACGACGAGCAGTACTTC. Encoded protein: CASSSPGNPAYDEQYF.

This chain uses TRBV7-3 with TRBJ1-2; tentative D call: TRBD1 (6 bases). Germline V gene sequence: CDR1 SGHTA, CDR2 FQGTGA. The CDR3 length is 16 residues. With 3 bases removed from V and 0 bases from J, the gap between germline ends came to 14 bases. The CDR3 nucleotides read TGTGCCAGCAGCTTGGGGGGGGGCGATTCTAACTATGGCTACACCTTC. Its protein is CASSLGGGDSNYGYTF.